This TCR beta chain was sequenced in a study of blood T cell repertoires in COVID-19. Whole-study context: Spain, Italy and the United States supplied samples that represented acute and convalescent COVID-19. PBMCs, B-cell-depleted T cells, or T cells were the source of the cDNA or gDNA that made up the material.

Generated by immunoSEQ multiplex PCR, the TCRdb table keeps only in-frame clones and is missing some. The sample has some 160,000 clones; about four fifths are singletons. The CDR3 runs to 15 residues. Trimming removed 0 bases at V and 3 bases at J, with 9 bases between. Germline-derived CDR1 and CDR2 are MNHEY and SVGAGI. This clone occurred a few times. This rearrangement joins TRBV6-5 to TRBJ1-5; no reliable D call. Specimen: peripheral blood. The receptor's source is a woman older than 75 with acute or convalescent COVID-19. This chain's CDR3 is CASSYSGSDNQPQHF. The CDR3 region has the DNA TGTGCCAGCAGTTACTCAGGCAGCGACAATCAGCCCCAGCATTTT.